The 8 T cell receptor beta chains given below trace back to one sample, sequenced in a study of blood T cell repertoires in COVID-19. The repertoire was sequenced with immunoSEQ multiplex PCR; TCRdb's copy has only in-frame clones and lacks some. The data show some 460,000 clones, 87% seen once. Specimen: PBMCs or T cells enriched from blood (not recorded which). These receptors all come from a woman under 30 who had recovered from COVID-19.

V gene TRBV3-1 (or the pseudogene TRBV3-2) combines with J gene TRBJ1-5; tentatively, D is TRBD1 (5 bases). The CDR3 is 14 residues long. Trimming left V 0 bases short and J 10 bases short, with 13 bases between. The germline V gene encodes CDR1 LGHDT and CDR2 YNNKEL (reference sequence). The CDR3 loop reads CASSQDTQDRPQHF. The CDR3 DNA follows: TGTGCCAGCAGCCAAGATACCCAAGACAGACCCCAGCATTTT.

The chain has TRBV5-5 and TRBJ2-5, with 11 bases that match TRBD2. This CDR3 contains 16 residues. The V gene's germline CDR1 is SGHKS and CDR2 YYEKEE (reference sequence). Unmatched junction bases numbered 11, after V lost 3 bases and J lost 7 bases. The CDR3 bases are TGTGCCAGCAGCTATCTAGCGGGGGGTCCGCCGGGGACCCAGTACTTC. Protein sequence: CASSYLAGGPPGTQYF.

CDR3 loop: CASSRGLAGDFDTQYF. The DNA for the CDR3 is TGTGCCAGCAGCCGAGGACTAGCGGGGGATTTTGATACGCAGTATTTT. The chain is built from TRBV28 and TRBJ2-3; TRBD2 matches at 13 bases. CDR1 and CDR2 (germline): MDHEN, SYDVKM. With V trimmed by 6 bases and J by 6 bases, 9 bases remained unmatched. There are 16 residues in the CDR3.

This chain connects TRBV5-6 to TRBJ2-5; D may be TRBD2 (5 bases). The V end was cut by 1 base, the J end by 5 bases, with 9 bases between. Germline V CDR1 and CDR2: SGHDT, YYEEEE. This CDR3 has 13 amino acids. DNA for the CDR3: TGTGCCAGCAGCTTGCTACTAGAGGAGACCCAGTACTTC. It translates to CASSLLLEETQYF.

This rearrangement joins TRBV12-5 to TRBJ2-3, with 8 bases aligning to TRBD2. The CDR3 loop spans 14 amino acids. The germline V gene has CDR1 LGHNT and CDR2 FRNRAP. The junction had 4 bases not matched to a gene; V was cut back by 7 bases and J by 1 base. The CDR3 loop is CASALSGGTDTQYF. DNA of the CDR3: TGTGCTAGTGCCCTTAGCGGGGGCACAGATACGCAGTATTTT.

This sequence joins TRBV4-1 and TRBJ2-1; 8 bases are a match to TRBD2. This CDR3 comprises 16 residues. Looked up from germline, CDR1 is MGHRA and CDR2 is YSYEKL. Losses at the gene ends were 4 bases for V and 7 bases for J; bases not matched to a gene: 12. The CDR3 nucleotides read TGCGCCAGCAGCCCTCGCCGGGGGGGCGGTAATAATGAGCAGTTCTTC. Amino acids: CASSPRRGGGNNEQFF.

A few counts support this clone. The genes are TRBV30 and TRBJ2-1; 8 nucleotides match TRBD1. The CDR3 loop spans 15 amino acids. The V and J ends lost 1 base and 3 bases, in that order; junction bases with no gene match: 5. In germline, CDR1 is GTSNPN, CDR2 SVGIG (reference sequence). CDR3 nucleotides: TGTGCCTGGAGTGCAGGACAGGGAGACTACAATGAGCAGTTCTTC. Its translation is CAWSAGQGDYNEQFF.

V usage is TRBV27 and J usage is TRBJ1-1; 11 bases fit TRBD1. The CDR3 is 17 residues long. V was clipped by 4 bases and J by 8 bases; unmatched bases: 15. CDR1 MNHEY and CDR2 SMNVEV come from the germline V gene (reference sequence). The CDR3 DNA follows: TGTGCCAGCAGTTCTCCTTGGACAGGGGGCGGACTCCGCGAAGCTTTCTTT. It translates to CASSSPWTGGGLREAFF.